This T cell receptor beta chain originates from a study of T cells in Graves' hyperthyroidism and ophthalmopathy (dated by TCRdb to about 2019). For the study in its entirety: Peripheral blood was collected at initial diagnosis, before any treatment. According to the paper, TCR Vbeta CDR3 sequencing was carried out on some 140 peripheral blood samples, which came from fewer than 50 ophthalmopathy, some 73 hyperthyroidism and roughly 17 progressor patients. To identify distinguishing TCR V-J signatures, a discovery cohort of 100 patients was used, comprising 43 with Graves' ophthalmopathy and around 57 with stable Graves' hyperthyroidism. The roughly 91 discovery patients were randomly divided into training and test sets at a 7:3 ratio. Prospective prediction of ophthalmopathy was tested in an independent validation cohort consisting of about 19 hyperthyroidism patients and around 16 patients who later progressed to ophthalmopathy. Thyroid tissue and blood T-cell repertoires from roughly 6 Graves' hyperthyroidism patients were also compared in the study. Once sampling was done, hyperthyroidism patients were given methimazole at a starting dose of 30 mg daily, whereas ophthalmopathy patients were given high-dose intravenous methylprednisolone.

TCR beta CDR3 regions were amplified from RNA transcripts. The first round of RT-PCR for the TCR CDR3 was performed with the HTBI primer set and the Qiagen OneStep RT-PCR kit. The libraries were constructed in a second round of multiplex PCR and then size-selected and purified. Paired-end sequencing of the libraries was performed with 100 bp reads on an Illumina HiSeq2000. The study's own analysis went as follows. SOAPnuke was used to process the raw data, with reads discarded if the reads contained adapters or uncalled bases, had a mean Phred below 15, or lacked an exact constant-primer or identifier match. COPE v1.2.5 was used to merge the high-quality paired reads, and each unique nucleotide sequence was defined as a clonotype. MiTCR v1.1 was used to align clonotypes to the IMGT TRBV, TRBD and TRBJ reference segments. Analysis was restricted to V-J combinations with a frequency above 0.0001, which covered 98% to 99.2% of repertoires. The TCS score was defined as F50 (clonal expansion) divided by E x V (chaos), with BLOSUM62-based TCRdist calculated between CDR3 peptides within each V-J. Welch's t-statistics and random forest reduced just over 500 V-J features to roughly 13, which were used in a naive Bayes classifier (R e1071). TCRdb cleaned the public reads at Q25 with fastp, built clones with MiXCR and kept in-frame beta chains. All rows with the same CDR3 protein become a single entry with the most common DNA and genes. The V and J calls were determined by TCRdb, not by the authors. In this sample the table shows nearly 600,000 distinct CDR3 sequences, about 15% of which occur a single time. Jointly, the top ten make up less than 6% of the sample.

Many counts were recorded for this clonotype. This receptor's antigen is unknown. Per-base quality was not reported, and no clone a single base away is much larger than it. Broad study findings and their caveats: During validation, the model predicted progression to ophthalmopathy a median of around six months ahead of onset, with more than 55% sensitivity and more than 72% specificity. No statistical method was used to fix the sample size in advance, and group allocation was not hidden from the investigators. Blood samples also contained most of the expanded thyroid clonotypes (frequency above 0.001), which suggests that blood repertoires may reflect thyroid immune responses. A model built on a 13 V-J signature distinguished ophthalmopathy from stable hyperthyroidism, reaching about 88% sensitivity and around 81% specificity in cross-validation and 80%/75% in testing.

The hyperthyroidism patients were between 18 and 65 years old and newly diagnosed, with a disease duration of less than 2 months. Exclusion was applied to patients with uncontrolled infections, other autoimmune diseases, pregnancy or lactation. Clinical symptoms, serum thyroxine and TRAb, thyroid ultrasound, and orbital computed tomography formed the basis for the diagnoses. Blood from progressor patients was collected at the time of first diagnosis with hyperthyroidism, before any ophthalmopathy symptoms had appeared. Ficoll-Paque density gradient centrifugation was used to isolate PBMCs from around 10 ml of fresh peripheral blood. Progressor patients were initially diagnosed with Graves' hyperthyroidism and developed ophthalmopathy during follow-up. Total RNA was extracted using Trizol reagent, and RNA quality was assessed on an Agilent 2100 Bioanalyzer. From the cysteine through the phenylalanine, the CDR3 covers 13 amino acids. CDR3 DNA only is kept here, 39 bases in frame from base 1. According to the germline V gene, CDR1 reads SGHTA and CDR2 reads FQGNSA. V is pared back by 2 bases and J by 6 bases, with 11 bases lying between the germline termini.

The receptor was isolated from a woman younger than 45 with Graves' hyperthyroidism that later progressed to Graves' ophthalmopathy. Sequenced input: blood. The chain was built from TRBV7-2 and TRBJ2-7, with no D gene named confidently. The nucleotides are TGTGCCAGCAGCTTAAACCAGGATGCCGAGCAGTACTTC. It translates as CASSLNQDAEQYF.